This T cell receptor beta chain came from a study of regulatory T cells in long-lasting Graves disease. Worth noting for this clonotype: Its target is unknown. A read error may be the cause here, since a much bigger clone is one base away.

General study findings and limits: Because few samples were included, accuracy may have been lower. Favored gene segments in persistent disease were TRBV28, TRBJ1-2 and TRBJ2-5. Newly diagnosed Graves' patients exceeded persistent ones in TCR diversity.

The germline V gene encodes CDR1 KGHSH and CDR2 LQKENI. The CDR3 spans 14 residues. Relying on iRepertoire HTBI primers and Arm-PCR of CDR3 regions, the team built TCR beta libraries. TCRdb ran MiXCR on the multiplex PCR reads and lists one entry per CDR3 protein. The table has about 220,000 distinct CDR3 sequences, around 20% seen once. The time point was: newly diagnosed GD, antithyroid drugs for less than 3 months. TCR sequences were obtained from RNA taken from PBMCs. Patients met American Thyroid Association criteria for Graves' disease. The clonotype was recovered from a female donor with Graves disease. V and J are TRBV18 and TRBJ2-1; D possibly uses TRBD1 or TRBD2 (5 bases each). This material consisted of peripheral blood mononuclear cells (PBMCs), taken at new diagnosis, from a patient treated with antithyroid drugs. In DNA, the CDR3 is TGTACCAGCTCACCACCCGGGACCCCAGGGGAGCAGTTCTTC. It codes for CTSSPPGTPGEQFF.